This section outlines one TCR beta chain sequence together with its context. Other DNA sequences in the same sample also yield this CDR3. This sample was included in a study of shared clonotypes between healthy human individuals. This CDR3 comprises 16 residues. With 0 bases removed from V and 0 bases from J, the gap between germline ends came to 12 bases. Per germline, CDR1 LGHNA and CDR2 YSLEER. CD45RO-negative CD8 cells positively selected for CCR7 made up the naive population, which excluded terminally differentiated effector memory CD45RA+ cells. Method: immunoSEQ multiplex PCR; TCRdb's copy keeps in-frame clones and lacks some. This table has some 2 million clones, less than 95% appearing once.

The sample was naive CD8+ T cells sorted from blood. The source is a man aged 18 to 30 in good health. The chain combines TRBV4-3 with TRBJ2-7, with a possible D match to TRBD1 (5 bases). The CDR3 region has the DNA TGCGCCAGCAGCCAAGATACAGGCGGTAGCTCCTACGAGCAGTACTTC. This sequence encodes CASSQDTGGSSYEQYF.